A single T cell receptor beta chain is shown here with its context. Original analysis: The authors estimated nucleated cell counts from reference gene primer amplification. TCRdb's table, derived via immunoSEQ multiplex PCR, lists solely in-frame clones and lacks some. That table is the source of V, J and clone size, and D and trimming were worked out from the DNA. The sample holds just over 80,000 clones, around 88% seen once. The data stem from a study of blood T cell repertoires in COVID-19. Study-level information: The United States, Italy and Spain provided the acute and convalescent COVID-19 samples. Sample material is recorded as cDNA or gDNA derived from T cells, B-cell-depleted T cells, or PBMCs.

Trimming removed 7 bases from V and 7 bases from J; junction bases left unmatched: 3. Germline CDR1 and CDR2: GTSNPN and SVGIG (reference sequence). This CDR3 spans 12 amino acids. Enrolled through a virtual design, the participants were between 18 and 89 years of age and came from about two dozen US areas. The V and J genes are TRBV30 and TRBJ1-4, with 10 bases fitting TRBD1. The sample consisted of PBMCs or T cells enriched from blood (not recorded which). The receptor was isolated from a woman between 45 and 60 years old with acute COVID-19. The CDR3 bases are TGTGCCTCGGGACAGGGGAGTGAAAAACTGTTTTTT. Encoded protein: CASGQGSEKLFF.